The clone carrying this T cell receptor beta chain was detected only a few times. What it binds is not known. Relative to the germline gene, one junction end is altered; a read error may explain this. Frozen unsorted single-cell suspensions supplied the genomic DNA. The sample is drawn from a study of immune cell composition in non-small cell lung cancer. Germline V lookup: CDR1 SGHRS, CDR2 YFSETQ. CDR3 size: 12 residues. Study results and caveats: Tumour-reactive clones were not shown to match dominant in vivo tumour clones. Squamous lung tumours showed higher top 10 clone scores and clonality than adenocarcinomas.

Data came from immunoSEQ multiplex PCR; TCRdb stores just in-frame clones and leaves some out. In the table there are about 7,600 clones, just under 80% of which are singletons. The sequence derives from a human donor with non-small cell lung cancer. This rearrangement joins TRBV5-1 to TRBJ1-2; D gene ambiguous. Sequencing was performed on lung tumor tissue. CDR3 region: CASSGGDGGYTF. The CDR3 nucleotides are TGTGCCAGCAGCGGAGGAGACGGGGGCTACACCTTC.